The rows below give T cell receptor beta chains drawn from one sample of a study of cytomegalovirus exposure and HLA in healthy donors. Sequenced by immunoSEQ multiplex PCR; TCRdb stores in-frame clones only, minus some. The repertoire has roughly 150,000 clones, around 80% of them found once; the top ten carry around an eighth. The sequenced material came from PBMCs. All receptors come from a woman aged 40 to 50 in good health and CMV-seronegative. CDR3s include the opening cysteine and the closing phenylalanine or tryptophan. A D gene is named only where the DNA matches it firmly. Some rows mark clone size as missing; the rest say once, few, many or name a class of expanded clone.

TRBV19	TRBJ1-5	NA	NA	TGTGCCAGTACCGGGACACGAGGGTATCAGCCCCAGCATTTT	CASTGTRGYQPQHF
TRBV11-1	TRBJ2-7	NA	NA	TGTGCCAGCAGCTTAGGAACAAGCTCCTACGAGCAGTACTTC	CASSLGTSSYEQYF
TRBV6-5	TRBJ1-2	NA	NA	TGTGCCAGCAGTTACTCTGGACTCTATGGCTACACCTTC	CASSYSGLYGYTF
TRBV6-6	TRBJ2-7	NA	TRBD2	TGTGCCAGCAGTTACTCCCCCGGGGGGGTGGGGTACGAGCAGTACTTC	CASSYSPGGVGYEQYF
TRBV11-2	TRBJ2-7	once	TRBD1	TGTGCCAGCAGCTCCGGGACAGGGGGCTACGAGCAGTACTTC	CASSSGTGGYEQYF
TRBV19	TRBJ2-7	NA	TRBD1	TGTGCCAGTAGTCGAGGGACAGCCAACTCCTACGAGCAGTACTTC	CASSRGTANSYEQYF
TRBV10-3	TRBJ2-2	NA	TRBD2	TGTGCCAGCAGACTAGCAGAGAACACCGGGGAGCTGTTTTTT	CASRLAENTGELFF
TRBV18	TRBJ1-6	NA	TRBD1	TGTGCCAGCTCACCCGGACAGGGGGATTCACCCCTCCACTTT	CASSPGQGDSPLHF
TRBV7-9	TRBJ2-2	NA	TRBD1	TGTTCCAGCAGCTCATCAGACAGGGGTCAAAAAAGGACCGGGGAGCTGTTTTTT	CSSSSSDRGQKRTGELFF
TRBV4-2	TRBJ1-3	NA	TRBD1	TGTGCCAGCAGCCAAGATACAGGGGGAGGAAATACCATATATTTT	CASSQDTGGGNTIYF
TRBV11-3	TRBJ1-6	NA	NA	TGTGCCAGCAGTCTCGCGCAGGGGAGTTCACCCCTCCACTTT	CASSLAQGSSPLHF
TRBV11-3	TRBJ1-6	once	NA	TGTGCCAGCAGCTTGGAACAGGGTAGCTATAATTCACCCCTCCACTTT	CASSLEQGSYNSPLHF
TRBV7-9	TRBJ2-5	NA	TRBD2	TGTGCCAGCAGCCCTAGGCGGGAGGTCCCTTGGGAGACCCAGTACTTC	CASSPRREVPWETQYF
TRBV7-2	TRBJ1-2	NA	NA	TGTGCCAGCAGCTTAGGGGAGGCCATCCGGTATGGCTACACCTTC	CASSLGEAIRYGYTF
TRBV5-4	TRBJ2-1	NA	TRBD2	TGTGCCAGCAGCCAGGAAAGCGGGGGGGCGTTTCATGAGCAGTTCTTC	CASSQESGGAFHEQFF
TRBV19	TRBJ2-7	NA	NA	TGTGCCAGTAGTATGGGGGCCGGGACATTCTACGAGCAGTACTTC	CASSMGAGTFYEQYF
TRBV10-1	TRBJ2-3	NA	NA	TGCGCCGACTACGCTAGCACAGATACGCAGTATTTT	CADYASTDTQYF
TRBV7-9	TRBJ1-1	NA	TRBD1	TGTGCCAGCAGCCCTTGGACAGGGAGAACTGAAGCTTTCTTT	CASSPWTGRTEAFF
TRBV9	TRBJ2-3	NA	NA	TGTGCCAGCAGCAGTAACCGGGCAGATACGCAGTATTTT	CASSSNRADTQYF
TRBV5-1	TRBJ2-6	NA	NA	TGCGCCAGCAGACACGACACATTAAGCTCTGGGGCCAACGGCCTGACTTTC	CASRHDTLSSGANGLTF
TRBV7-2	TRBJ2-7	few	TRBD2	TGTGCCAGCAGCTCCAAGGGACTAGCGGGAGCTTATGAGCAGTACTTC	CASSSKGLAGAYEQYF
TRBV4-1	TRBJ2-3	NA	TRBD2	TGCGCCAGCAGCCAAGGGTTGCGCGGGAGCTTCCCCGATACGCAGTATTTT	CASSQGLRGSFPDTQYF
TRBV4-2	TRBJ2-5	NA	TRBD2	TGTGCCAGCAGCCAAGAATGGCTAGCGGGAGTTGAGACCCAGTACTTC	CASSQEWLAGVETQYF
TRBV5-1	TRBJ2-3	NA	NA	TGCGCCAGCAGCTTGGGTGGTAGCGGAGATACGCAGTATTTT	CASSLGGSGDTQYF
TRBV5-4	TRBJ2-2	few	TRBD1	TGTGCCAGCAGCTTTGGACAGGGGACATCGAACACCGGGGAGCTGTTTTTT	CASSFGQGTSNTGELFF
TRBV14	TRBJ1-2	NA	TRBD1	TGTGCCAGCAGCCGGGACAGGCGCTACCAAAGGGATGGCTACACCTTC	CASSRDRRYQRDGYTF
TRBV2	TRBJ2-2	once	NA	TGTGCCAGTCTCAGGGGCACGAACACCGGGGAGCTGTTTTTT	CASLRGTNTGELFF
TRBV19	TRBJ2-4	NA	NA	TGTGCCAGTAGTCTGACAGGTCTTAATCAGTACTTC	CASSLTGLNQYF
TRBV15	TRBJ1-1	NA	NA	TGTGCCACCAGCTTCCAGAGAAGACAAAACACTGAAGCTTTCTTT	CATSFQRRQNTEAFF
TRBV18	TRBJ1-3	NA	NA	TGTGCCAGCTCACCACCGTCTCCCAGGGTCGGAGGAAACACCATATATTTT	CASSPPSPRVGGNTIYF
TRBV28	TRBJ2-4	NA	NA	TGTGCCAGCAGTTTTCTTTTTGGGAGTGAGGCCAAAAACATTCAGTACTTC	CASSFLFGSEAKNIQYF
TRBV12-2	TRBJ2-3	NA	NA	TGTGCAAGTCGCCAAGCTCGGACTTTTACTAGCACAGATACGCAGTATTTT	CASRQARTFTSTDTQYF
TRBV19	TRBJ2-7	NA	NA	TGTGCCAGTAGTGGCGGGACAGCGAACTCCTACGAGCAGTACTTC	CASSGGTANSYEQYF
TRBV28	TRBJ2-7	NA	TRBD1	TGTGCCAGCAACCCCCCCCACATGACAGGGGGAGGGGACGAGCAGTACTTC	CASNPPHMTGGGDEQYF
TRBV4-2	TRBJ2-1	NA	TRBD2	TGTGCCAGCAGCGGGGGGGTCTCCTACAATGAGCAGTTCTTC	CASSGGVSYNEQFF
TRBV27	TRBJ1-5	NA	NA	TGTGCCAGCAGTTTAGAGGGACACCTTCGGAGCCAGCCCCAGCATTTT	CASSLEGHLRSQPQHF
TRBV27	TRBJ2-2	NA	TRBD1	TGTGCCAGCAGTCGCCCCGGGACAGGAATAACCGGGGAGCTGTTTTTT	CASSRPGTGITGELFF
TRBV19	TRBJ2-7	NA	TRBD1	TGTGCCAGTAGTATCGCGCTCGGGACAGGGTACGGTGAGCAGTACTTC	CASSIALGTGYGEQYF
TRBV4-2	TRBJ1-5	NA	NA	TGTGCCAGCAGCCAAGACCCCACAGGCGACCAGCCCCAGCATTTT	CASSQDPTGDQPQHF
TRBV5-1	TRBJ2-7	NA	NA	TGCGCCAGCAGCCCCGACGCGAGTAGCAGCGAGCAGTACTTC	CASSPDASSSEQYF
TRBV5-1	TRBJ1-5	NA	NA	TGCGCCAGCCTTTTTCAGCCCCAGCATTTT	CASLFQPQHF
TRBV7-3	TRBJ2-1	few	NA	TGTGCCAGCAGCTTAGCAGGGTTCAATGGGCAGTTCTTC	CASSLAGFNGQFF
TRBV2	TRBJ2-7	NA	NA	TGTGCCAGCAGGGGGGCATACGAGCAGTACTTC	CASRGAYEQYF